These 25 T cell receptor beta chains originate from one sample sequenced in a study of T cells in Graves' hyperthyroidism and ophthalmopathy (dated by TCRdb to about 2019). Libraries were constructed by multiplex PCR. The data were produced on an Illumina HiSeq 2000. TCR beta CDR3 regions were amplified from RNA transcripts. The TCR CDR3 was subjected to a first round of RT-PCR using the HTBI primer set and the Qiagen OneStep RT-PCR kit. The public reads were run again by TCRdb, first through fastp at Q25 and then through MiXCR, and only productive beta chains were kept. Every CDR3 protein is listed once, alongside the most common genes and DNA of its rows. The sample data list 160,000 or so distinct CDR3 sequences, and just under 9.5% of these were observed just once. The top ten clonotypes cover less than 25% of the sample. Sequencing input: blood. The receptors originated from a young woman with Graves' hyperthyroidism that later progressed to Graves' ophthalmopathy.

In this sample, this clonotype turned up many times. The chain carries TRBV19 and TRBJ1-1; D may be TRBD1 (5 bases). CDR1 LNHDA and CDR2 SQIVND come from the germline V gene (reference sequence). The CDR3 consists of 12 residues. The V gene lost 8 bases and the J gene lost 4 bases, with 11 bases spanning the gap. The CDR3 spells CASDTGGTEAFF. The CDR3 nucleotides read TGTGCCAGTGACACCGGGGGCACTGAAGCTTTCTTT.

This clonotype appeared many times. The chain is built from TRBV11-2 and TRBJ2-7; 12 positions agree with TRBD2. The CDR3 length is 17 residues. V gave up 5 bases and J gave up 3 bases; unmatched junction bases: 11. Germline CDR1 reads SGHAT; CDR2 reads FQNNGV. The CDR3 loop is CASSVGLAGSALYEQYF. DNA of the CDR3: TGTGCCAGCAGCGTTGGACTAGCGGGGAGCGCCCTCTACGAGCAGTACTTC.

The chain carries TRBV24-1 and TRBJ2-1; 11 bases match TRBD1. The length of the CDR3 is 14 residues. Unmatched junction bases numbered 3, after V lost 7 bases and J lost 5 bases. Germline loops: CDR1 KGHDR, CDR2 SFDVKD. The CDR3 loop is CATRRTGGHNEQFF. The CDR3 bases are TGTGCCACCAGGAGGACAGGGGGCCACAATGAGCAGTTCTTC.

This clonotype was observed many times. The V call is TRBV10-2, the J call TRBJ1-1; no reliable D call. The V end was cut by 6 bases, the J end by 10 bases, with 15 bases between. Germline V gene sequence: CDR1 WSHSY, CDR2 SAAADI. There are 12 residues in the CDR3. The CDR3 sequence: CASSAVSTSAFF. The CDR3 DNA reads TGCGCCAGCAGCGCGGTTTCAACGTCAGCTTTCTTT.

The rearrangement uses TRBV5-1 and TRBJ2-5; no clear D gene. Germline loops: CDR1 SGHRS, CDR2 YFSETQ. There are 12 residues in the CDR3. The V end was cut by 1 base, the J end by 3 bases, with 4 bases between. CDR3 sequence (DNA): TGCGCCAGCAGCTTGCCAGAAGAGACCCAGTACTTC. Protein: CASSLPEETQYF.

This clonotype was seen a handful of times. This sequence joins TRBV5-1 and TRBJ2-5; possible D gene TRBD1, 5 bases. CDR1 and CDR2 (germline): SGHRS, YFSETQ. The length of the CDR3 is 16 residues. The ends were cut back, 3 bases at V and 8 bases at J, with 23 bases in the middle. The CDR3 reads CASSSPLTDSTGTQYF. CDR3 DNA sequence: TGCGCCAGCAGCTCCCCACTCACAGACAGCACCGGTACCCAGTACTTC.

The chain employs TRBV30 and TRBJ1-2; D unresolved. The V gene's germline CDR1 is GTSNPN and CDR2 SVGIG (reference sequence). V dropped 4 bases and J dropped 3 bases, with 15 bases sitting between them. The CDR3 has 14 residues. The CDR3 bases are TGTGCCTGGATCCCAATCTCCGGAGACTATGGCTACACCTTC. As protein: CAWIPISGDYGYTF.

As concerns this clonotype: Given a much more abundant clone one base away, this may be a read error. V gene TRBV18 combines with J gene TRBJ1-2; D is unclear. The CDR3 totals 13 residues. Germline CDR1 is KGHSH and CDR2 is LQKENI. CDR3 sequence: CASPPSRTLGYTF. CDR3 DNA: TGTGCCAGCCCACCTTCCAGGACGCTTGGCTACACCTTC. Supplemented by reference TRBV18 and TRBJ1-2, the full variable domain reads NAGVMQNPRHLVRRRGQEARLRCSPMKGHSHVYWYRQLPEEGLKFMVYLQKENIIDESGMPKERFSAEFPKEGPSILRIQQVVRGDSAAYFCASPPSRTLGYTFGSGTRLTVV.

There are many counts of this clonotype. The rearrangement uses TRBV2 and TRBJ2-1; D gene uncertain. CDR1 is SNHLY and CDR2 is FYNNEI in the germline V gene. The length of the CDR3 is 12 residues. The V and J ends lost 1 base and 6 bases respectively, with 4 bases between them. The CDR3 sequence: CASSEEGNEQFF. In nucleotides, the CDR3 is TGTGCCAGCAGTGAAGAAGGCAATGAGCAGTTCTTC.

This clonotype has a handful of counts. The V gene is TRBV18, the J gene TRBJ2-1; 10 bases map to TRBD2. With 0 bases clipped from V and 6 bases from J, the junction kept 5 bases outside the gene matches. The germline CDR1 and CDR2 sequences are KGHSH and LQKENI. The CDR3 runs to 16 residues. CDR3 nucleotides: TGTGCCAGCTCACCACCTGCTAGCGGGGGACCCAATGAGCAGTTCTTC. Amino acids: CASSPPASGGPNEQFF.

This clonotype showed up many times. CDR3 sequence: CAWSVRPGANTEAFF. In DNA, the CDR3 is TGTGCCTGGAGTGTACGGCCAGGGGCAAACACTGAAGCTTTCTTT. The chain links TRBV30 to TRBJ1-1, with D tentatively TRBD1 (6 bases). Germline lookup yields CDR1 GTSNPN and CDR2 SVGIG (reference sequence). The CDR3 covers 15 residues. The germline V and J ends were trimmed by 0 bases and 2 bases, with 13 bases remaining between them.

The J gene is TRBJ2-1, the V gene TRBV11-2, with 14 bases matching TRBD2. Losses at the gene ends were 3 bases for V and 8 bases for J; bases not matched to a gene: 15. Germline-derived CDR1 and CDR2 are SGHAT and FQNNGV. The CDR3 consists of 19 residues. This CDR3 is CASSFYNRLAGGPLDEQFF. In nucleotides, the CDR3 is TGTGCCAGCAGCTTCTATAATAGACTAGCGGGAGGGCCTTTGGATGAGCAGTTCTTC.

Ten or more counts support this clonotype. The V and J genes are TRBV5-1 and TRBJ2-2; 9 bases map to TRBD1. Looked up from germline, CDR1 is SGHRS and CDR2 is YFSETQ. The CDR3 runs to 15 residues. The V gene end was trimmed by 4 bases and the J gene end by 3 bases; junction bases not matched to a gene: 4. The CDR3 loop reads CASSPRTGDTGELFF. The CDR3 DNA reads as TGCGCCAGCAGCCCAAGGACAGGGGACACCGGGGAGCTGTTTTTT.

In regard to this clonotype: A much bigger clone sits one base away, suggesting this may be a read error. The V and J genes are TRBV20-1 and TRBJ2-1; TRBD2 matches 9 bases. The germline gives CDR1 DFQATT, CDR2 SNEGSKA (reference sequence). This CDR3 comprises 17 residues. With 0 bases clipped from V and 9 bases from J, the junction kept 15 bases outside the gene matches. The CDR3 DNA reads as TGCAGTGCTAGAGAGATTGAGGCTAGCGGGAACCGACTTGAGCAGTTCTTC. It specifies CSAREIEASGNRLEQFF.

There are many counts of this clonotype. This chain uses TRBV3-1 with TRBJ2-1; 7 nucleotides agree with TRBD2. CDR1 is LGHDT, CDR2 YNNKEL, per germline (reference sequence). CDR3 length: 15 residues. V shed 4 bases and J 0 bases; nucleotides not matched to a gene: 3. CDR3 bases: TGTGCCAGCAGCCTAGCGGGTAACTCCTACAATGAGCAGTTCTTC. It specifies CASSLAGNSYNEQFF.

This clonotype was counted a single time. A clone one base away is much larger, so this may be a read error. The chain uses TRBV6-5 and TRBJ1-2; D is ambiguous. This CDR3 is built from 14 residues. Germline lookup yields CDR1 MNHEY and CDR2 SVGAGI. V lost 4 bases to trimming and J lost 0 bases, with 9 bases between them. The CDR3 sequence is CASSSSLTNYGYTF. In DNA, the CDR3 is TGTGCCAGCAGTTCCAGCCTGACTAACTATGGCTACACCTTC.

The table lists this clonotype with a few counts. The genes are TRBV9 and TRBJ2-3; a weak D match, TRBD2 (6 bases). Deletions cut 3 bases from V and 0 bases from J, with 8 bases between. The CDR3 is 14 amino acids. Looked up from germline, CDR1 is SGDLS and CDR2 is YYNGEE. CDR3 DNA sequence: TGTGCCAGCAGCGGAGGGACTAGCACAGATACGCAGTATTTT. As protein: CASSGGTSTDTQYF. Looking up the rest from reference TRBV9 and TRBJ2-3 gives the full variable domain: DSGVTQTPKHLITATGQRVTLRCSPRSGDLSVYWYQQSLDQGLQFLIQYYNGEERAKGNILERFSAQQFPDLHSELNLSSLELGDSALYFCASSGGTSTDTQYFGPGTRLTVL.

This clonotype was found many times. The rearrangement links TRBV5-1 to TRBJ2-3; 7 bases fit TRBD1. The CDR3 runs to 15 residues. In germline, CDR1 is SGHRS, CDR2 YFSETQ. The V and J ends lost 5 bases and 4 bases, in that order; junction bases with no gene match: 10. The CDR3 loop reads CASRARGLVADTQYF. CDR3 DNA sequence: TGCGCCAGCAGAGCCAGGGGGTTAGTCGCAGATACGCAGTATTTT.

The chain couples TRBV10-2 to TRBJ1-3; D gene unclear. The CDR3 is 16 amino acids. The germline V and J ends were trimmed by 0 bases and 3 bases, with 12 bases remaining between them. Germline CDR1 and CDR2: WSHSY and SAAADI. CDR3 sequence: CASSESDLSYGNTIYF. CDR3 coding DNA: TGCGCCAGCAGTGAGTCGGACCTTTCATATGGAAACACCATATATTTT.

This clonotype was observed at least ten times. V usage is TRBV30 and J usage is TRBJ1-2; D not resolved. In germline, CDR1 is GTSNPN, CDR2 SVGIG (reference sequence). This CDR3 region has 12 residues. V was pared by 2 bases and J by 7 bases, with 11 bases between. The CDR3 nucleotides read TGTGCCTGGAGTAGAGGGCTCGGTGGCTACACCTTC. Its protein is CAWSRGLGGYTF.

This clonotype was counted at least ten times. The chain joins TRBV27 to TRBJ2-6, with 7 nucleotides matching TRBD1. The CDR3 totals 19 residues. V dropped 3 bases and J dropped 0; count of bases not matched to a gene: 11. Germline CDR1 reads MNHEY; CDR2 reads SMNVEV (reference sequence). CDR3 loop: CASSLMYRDRASGANVLTF. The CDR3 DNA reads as TGTGCCAGCAGTTTGATGTACCGGGACAGAGCCTCTGGGGCCAACGTCCTGACTTTC.

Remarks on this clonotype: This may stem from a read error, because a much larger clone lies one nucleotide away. For the CDR3, the DNA is TGTGCCAGCAGCTCGGACAGGGTTCGGCAAAACGTTCAGTACTTC. Its translation is CASSSDRVRQNVQYF. This chain joins TRBV7-9 and TRBJ2-4; 8 nucleotides match TRBD1. Per germline, CDR1 SEHNR and CDR2 FQNEAQ (reference sequence). The CDR3 consists of 15 residues. The entire variable domain, with the rest obtained from reference TRBV7-9 and TRBJ2-4, is as follows: DTGVSQNPRHKITKRGQNVTFRCDPISEHNRLYWYRQTLGQGPEFLTYFQNEAQLEKSRLLSDRFSAERPKGSFSTLEIQRTEQGDSAMYLCASSSDRVRQNVQYFGAGTRLSVL.

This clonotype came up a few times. DNA for the CDR3: TGTGCCAGCAGCTTGGCGGGGGGCGTTGAAAAACTGTTTTTT. Protein product: CASSLAGGVEKLFF. The chain joins TRBV5-5 to TRBJ1-4, with D perhaps TRBD1 (6 bases). Germline lookup yields CDR1 SGHKS and CDR2 YYEKEE (reference sequence). Trimming removed 0 bases from V and 7 bases from J, with 10 bases in between. The CDR3 runs 14 residues.

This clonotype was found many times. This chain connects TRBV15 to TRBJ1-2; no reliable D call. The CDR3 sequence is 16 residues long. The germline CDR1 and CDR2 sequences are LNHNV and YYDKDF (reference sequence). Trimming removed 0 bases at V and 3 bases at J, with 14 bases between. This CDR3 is CATSRDLVGEDYGYTF. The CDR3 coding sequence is TGTGCCACCAGCAGAGATCTTGTCGGGGAGGACTATGGCTACACCTTC.

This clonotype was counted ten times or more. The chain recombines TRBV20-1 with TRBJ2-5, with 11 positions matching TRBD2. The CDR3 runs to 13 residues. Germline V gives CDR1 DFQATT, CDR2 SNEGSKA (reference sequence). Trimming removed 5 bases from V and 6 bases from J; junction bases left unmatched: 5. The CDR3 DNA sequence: TGCAGTGCTCCACTAGCGGGAGATCAGACCCAGTACTTC. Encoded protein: CSAPLAGDQTQYF.